The 4 T cell receptor beta chains below come from one sample, sequenced in a study of cytomegalovirus exposure and HLA in healthy donors. The PCR used 60 Vbeta and 13 Jbeta primers. Here immunoSEQ multiplex PCR was the method, and the copy in TCRdb shows in-frame clones only, minus some. The sample carries some 190,000 clones, 75% to 85% recorded once. Sequencing used PBMCs. The source of these receptors is a woman aged 25 to 45 in good health and CMV-seropositive.

The chain couples TRBV29-1 to TRBJ1-1, with 8 bases that match TRBD1. The CDR3 runs 16 residues. The junction had 13 bases not matched to a gene; V was cut back by 3 bases and J by 4 bases. Per germline, CDR1 SQVTM and CDR2 ANQGSEA. CDR3 region: CSVDGQGARGSTEAFF. The CDR3 coding sequence is TGCAGCGTTGATGGGCAGGGGGCGCGTGGGTCCACTGAAGCTTTCTTT.

V usage is TRBV6-1 and J usage is TRBJ2-3; 7 nucleotides align to TRBD1. CDR1 MNHNS and CDR2 SASEGT come from the germline V gene. V shed 6 bases and J 2 bases; nucleotides not matched to a gene: 8. CDR3 length: 15 amino acids. This CDR3 reads CASRLAGTDTDTQYF. In DNA, the CDR3 is TGTGCCAGCAGATTAGCCGGGACAGACACAGATACGCAGTATTTT.

The chain is built from TRBV9 and TRBJ1-3, with TRBD1 matching 8 bases. V gave up 0 bases and J gave up 6 bases; unmatched junction bases: 5. The CDR3 has 15 amino acids. Germline values: CDR1 SGDLS, CDR2 YYNGEE. Here the CDR3 DNA reads TGTGCCAGCAGCGTAGTGCCAGGGGGCGAAAACACCATATATTTT. Amino acid sequence: CASSVVPGGENTIYF.

The CDR3 protein is CASSQGGAGTDTQYF. CDR3 DNA sequence: TGCGCCAGCAGCCAAGGGGGGGCTGGCACAGATACGCAGTATTTT. The chain recombines TRBV5-1 with TRBJ2-3, with a tentative D call TRBD2 (7 bases). This CDR3 spans 15 amino acids. Germline CDR1 is SGHRS and CDR2 is YFSETQ. V was trimmed by 4 bases and J by 1 base, leaving 13 bases between them.